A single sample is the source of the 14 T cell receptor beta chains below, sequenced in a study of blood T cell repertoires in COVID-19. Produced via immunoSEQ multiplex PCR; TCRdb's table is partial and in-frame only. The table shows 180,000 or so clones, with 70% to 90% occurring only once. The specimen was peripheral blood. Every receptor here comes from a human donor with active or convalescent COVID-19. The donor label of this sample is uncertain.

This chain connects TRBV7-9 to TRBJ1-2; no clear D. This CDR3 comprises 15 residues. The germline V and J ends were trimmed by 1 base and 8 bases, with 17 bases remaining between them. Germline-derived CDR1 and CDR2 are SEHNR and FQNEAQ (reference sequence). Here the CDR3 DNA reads TGTGCCAGCAGCTTAGGTCGGAGTTCCGGGAACGGCTACACCTTC. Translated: CASSLGRSSGNGYTF.

The CDR3 DNA reads as TGTGCCAGCAGCTTAAACCTACTAGCGGCCACAGATACGCAGTATTTT. Translation gives CASSLNLLAATDTQYF. V and J are TRBV7-2 and TRBJ2-3; TRBD2 aligns across 8 bases. Germline-derived CDR1 and CDR2 are SGHTA and FQGNSA. The CDR3 consists of 16 residues. The trim removed 2 bases at V and 2 bases at J, leaving 6 bases unmatched.

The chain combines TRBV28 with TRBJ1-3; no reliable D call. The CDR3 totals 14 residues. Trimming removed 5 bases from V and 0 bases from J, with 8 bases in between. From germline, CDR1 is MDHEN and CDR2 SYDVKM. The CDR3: CASSTSSSGNTIYF. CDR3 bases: TGTGCCAGCAGTACCTCCAGCTCTGGAAACACCATATATTTT.

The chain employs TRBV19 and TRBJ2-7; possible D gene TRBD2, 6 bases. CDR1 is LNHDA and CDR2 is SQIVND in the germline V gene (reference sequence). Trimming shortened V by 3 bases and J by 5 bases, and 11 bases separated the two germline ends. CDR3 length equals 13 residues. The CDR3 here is CASSIFGGDEQYF. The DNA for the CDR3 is TGTGCCAGTAGTATTTTTGGAGGGGACGAGCAGTACTTC. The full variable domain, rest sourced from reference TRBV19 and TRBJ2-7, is DGGITQSPKYLFRKEGQNVTLSCEQNLNHDAMYWYRQDPGQGLRLIYYSQIVNDFQKGDIAEGYSVSREKKESFPLTVTSAQKNPTAFYLCASSIFGGDEQYFGPGTRLTVT.

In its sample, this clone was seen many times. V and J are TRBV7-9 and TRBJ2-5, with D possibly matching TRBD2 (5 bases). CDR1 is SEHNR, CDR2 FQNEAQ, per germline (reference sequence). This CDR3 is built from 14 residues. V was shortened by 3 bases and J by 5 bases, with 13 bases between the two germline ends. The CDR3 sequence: CASSFSVSVETQYF. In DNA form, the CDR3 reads TGTGCCAGCAGCTTTTCCGTTAGCGTTGAGACCCAGTACTTC.

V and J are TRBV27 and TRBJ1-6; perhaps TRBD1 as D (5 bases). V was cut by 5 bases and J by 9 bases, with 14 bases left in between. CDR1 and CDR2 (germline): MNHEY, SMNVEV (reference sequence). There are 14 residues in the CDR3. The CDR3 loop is CASSPQGTGSPLHF. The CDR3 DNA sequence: TGTGCCAGCAGTCCGCAGGGTACAGGTTCACCCCTCCACTTT.

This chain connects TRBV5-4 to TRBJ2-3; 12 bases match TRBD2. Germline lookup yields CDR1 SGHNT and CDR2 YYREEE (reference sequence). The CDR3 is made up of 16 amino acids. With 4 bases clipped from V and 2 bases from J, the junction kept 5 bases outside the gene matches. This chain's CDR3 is CASSDPSGRATDTQYF. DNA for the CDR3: TGTGCCAGCAGCGACCCTAGCGGGAGGGCCACAGATACGCAGTATTTT.

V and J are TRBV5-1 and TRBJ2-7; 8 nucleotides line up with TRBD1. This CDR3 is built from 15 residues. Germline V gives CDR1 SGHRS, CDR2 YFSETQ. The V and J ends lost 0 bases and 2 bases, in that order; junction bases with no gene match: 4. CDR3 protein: CASSLGQGNPYEQYF. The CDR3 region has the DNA TGCGCCAGCAGCTTGGGACAGGGGAACCCCTACGAGCAGTACTTC.

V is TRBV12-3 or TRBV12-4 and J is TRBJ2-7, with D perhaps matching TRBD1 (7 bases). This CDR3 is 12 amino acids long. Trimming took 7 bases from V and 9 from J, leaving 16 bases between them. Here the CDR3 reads CASTRQGGAQYF. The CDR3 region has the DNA TGTGCCAGCACCCGACAGGGAGGAGCGCAGTACTTC.

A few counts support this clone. The CDR3 loop is CASSLSGTGGVGYTF. The CDR3 DNA reads TGCGCCAGCAGCTTGTCCGGGACAGGGGGCGTTGGCTACACCTTC. The chain is built from TRBV5-1 and TRBJ1-2, with 12 bases aligning to TRBD1. The V gene's germline CDR1 is SGHRS and CDR2 YFSETQ. This CDR3 comprises 15 residues. The junction had 5 bases not matched to a gene; V was cut back by 1 base and J by 7 bases.

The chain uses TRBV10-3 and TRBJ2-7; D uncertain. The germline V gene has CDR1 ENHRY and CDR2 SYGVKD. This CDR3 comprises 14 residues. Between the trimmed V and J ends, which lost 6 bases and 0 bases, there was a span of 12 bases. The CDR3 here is CAIRKAPSSYEQYF. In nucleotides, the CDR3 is TGTGCCATCAGAAAGGCCCCTAGCTCCTACGAGCAGTACTTC.

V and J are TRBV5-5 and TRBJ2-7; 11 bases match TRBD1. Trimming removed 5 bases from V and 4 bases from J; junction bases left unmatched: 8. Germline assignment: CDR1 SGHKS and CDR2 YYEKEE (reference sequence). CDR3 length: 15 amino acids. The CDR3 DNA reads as TGTGCCAGCAGTACGGACAGGGGGCGACTATACGAGCAGTACTTC. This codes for CASSTDRGRLYEQYF.

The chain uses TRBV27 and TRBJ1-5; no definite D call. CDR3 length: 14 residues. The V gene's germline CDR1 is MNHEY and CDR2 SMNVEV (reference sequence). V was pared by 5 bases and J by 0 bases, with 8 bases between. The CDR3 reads CASSPRHSNQPQHF. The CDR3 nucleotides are TGTGCCAGCAGTCCCAGACATAGCAATCAGCCCCAGCATTTT.

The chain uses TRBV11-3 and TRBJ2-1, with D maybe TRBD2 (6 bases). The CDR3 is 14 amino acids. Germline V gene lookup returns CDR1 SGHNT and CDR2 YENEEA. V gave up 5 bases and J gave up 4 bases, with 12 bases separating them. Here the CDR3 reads CASSRGSHYNEQFF. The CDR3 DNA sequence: TGTGCCAGCAGCCGGGGGAGCCATTACAATGAGCAGTTCTTC.